This TCR beta chain was profiled in a study of T-cell memory formation after mild COVID-19. V was trimmed by 5 bases and J by 4 bases, leaving 15 bases between them. CDR1 and CDR2 (germline): SGHVS, FNYEAQ. This CDR3 has 16 residues. Remarks on this clonotype: The antigen is unknown.

Whole-study results and caveats: Clones contracting across day 15 to 85 had a balanced CD4/CD8 profile; later expanding clones leaned CD4+. Clones from the second wave (peaking day 37) had unconfirmed SARS-CoV-2 specificity. Shrinking CD4+ clones resided mostly in CM and EM, and CD8+ ones in EMRA.

Amplification by 5'RACE using constant-segment primers produced TCR alpha and TCR beta cDNA libraries that carried sample barcodes and UMIs. MiXCR, run by TCRdb on the 5' RACE reads, gives a single entry per CDR3 protein. The data show fewer than 700,000 distinct CDR3 sequences, approximately 21% seen once. The sequenced sample was PBMCs or a T cell subset sorted from them (not recorded which). The TCR sequence derives from an adult woman who had mild COVID-19 (a few samples of this study predate the infection). Cell type and time point are not known. The chain employs TRBV7-6 and TRBJ2-6; D tentatively fits TRBD1 or TRBD2 (5 bases each). The CDR3 loop is CASSGGRFYGANVLTF. The CDR3 region has the DNA TGTGCCAGCAGCGGGGGACGTTTTTACGGGGCCAACGTCCTGACTTTC. Filled out from reference TRBV7-6 and TRBJ2-6, the complete variable domain reads GAGVSQSPRYKVTKRGQDVALRCDPISGHVSLYWYRQALGQGPEFLTYFNYEAQQDKSGLPNDRFSAERPEGSISTLTIQRTEQRDSAMYRCASSGGRFYGANVLTFGAGSRLTVL.